This T cell receptor beta chain was profiled in a study of shared clonotypes between healthy human individuals. Study context: Used for every donor were three CD4 naive, three CD4 memory, two CD8 naive and one CD8 memory plate.

Note on this clone: As yet, its antigen is unknown.

Study-level results: Naive CD4 clonotypes were shared across several donors at roughly 5%.

Generated by immunoSEQ multiplex PCR, the TCRdb table keeps only in-frame clones and is missing some. The sample includes under 2.5 million clones, roughly 90% seen only once; the top ten take 0.37%. With V trimmed by 0 bases and J by 5 bases, 9 bases remained unmatched. The CDR3 has 16 residues. Germline V gene lookup returns CDR1 LGHNA and CDR2 YSLEER. The V gene is TRBV4-3, the J gene TRBJ1-2, with 7 positions matching TRBD1. Sequences were obtained from naive CD4+ T cells from PBMCs. Noted subset: CD45RA+ positively selected. The receptor was isolated from a man aged 18 to 35 in good health. Some clones in this sample may be carry-over from other donors' samples. In DNA, the CDR3 is TGCGCCAGCAGCCAAGAACGACGACAGGGAAGGTATGGCTACACCTTC. Its translation is CASSQERRQGRYGYTF.